This T cell receptor beta chain came from a study of cytomegalovirus exposure and HLA in healthy donors. The PCR used 60 Vbeta and 13 Jbeta primers. Profiled with immunoSEQ multiplex PCR; TCRdb holds only in-frame clones, not every one. Of around 150,000 clones listed, around three quarters are singletons. V was clipped by 3 bases and J by 5 bases, with 14 bases between them. Per the germline V gene, CDR1 is LNHDA and CDR2 is SQIVND (reference sequence). CDR3 size: 15 residues. The receptor's source is a woman in her forties in good health and CMV-seronegative. Sequencing was done on a sample of PBMCs. The chain has TRBV19 and TRBJ1-5; perhaps TRBD1 as D (5 bases). Here the CDR3 DNA reads TGTGCCAGTAGTATTGTGGGGCAGAGCGATCAGCCCCAGCATTTT. This codes for CASSIVGQSDQPQHF. Looking up the rest from reference TRBV19 and TRBJ1-5 gives the full variable domain: DGGITQSPKYLFRKEGQNVTLSCEQNLNHDAMYWYRQDPGQGLRLIYYSQIVNDFQKGDIAEGYSVSREKKESFPLTVTSAQKNPTAFYLCASSIVGQSDQPQHFGDGTRLSIL.